Listed below are T cell receptor beta chains from one sample, sequenced in a study of shared clonotypes between healthy human individuals. Generated by immunoSEQ multiplex PCR, the TCRdb table keeps only in-frame clones and is missing some. The table has 2 million to 3 million clones, 90% to 95% seen once. The sequencing sample was made of naive CD4+ T cells sorted from blood. These receptors all stem from a man between 18 and 35 years old in good health. The CDR3 runs from the conserved cysteine through the conserved F or W. The D gene is left open where the match is weak. Where a row states a size, it is once, few, many or the class of an expanded clone; other rows omit it.

- TRBJ2-2 16 - TRBV28 TGTGCCAGCAGTTTATTTGGTTGGGGGGACACCGGGGAGCTGTTTTTT CASSLFGWGDTGELFF
- TRBJ2-1 15 TRBD1 TRBV13 TGTGCCAGCAGCTTAGTGGGACAGGGTTCCAATGAGCAGTTCTTC CASSLVGQGSNEQFF
- TRBJ1-2 13 - TRBV9 TGTGCCAGCAGCGTAGGAGCCTACTATGGCTACACCTTC CASSVGAYYGYTF
- TRBJ2-7 12 - TRBV11-2 TGTGCCAGCAGCCCGCAGACCTACGAGCAGTACTTC CASSPQTYEQYF
- TRBJ1-3 13 - TRBV6-5 TGTGCCAGCAGTGAGGGCTCTGGAAACACCATATATTTT CASSEGSGNTIYF
- TRBJ2-2 17 TRBD2 TRBV11-2 TGTGCCAGCAGCTCCCCCAGCGGGAGGAAACGGACCGGGGAGCTGTTTTTT CASSSPSGRKRTGELFF
- TRBJ2-5 18 TRBD1 TRBV2 TGTGCCAGCAGGCCCCCCCGCGGGACAGGTCCAAAGGGGGAGACCCAGTACTTC CASRPPRGTGPKGETQYF
- TRBJ2-3 18 TRBD2 TRBV2 TGTGCCAGCAGTGACCCGGTTGGAAGCGGGGGGGAGCGGGATACGCAGTATTTT CASSDPVGSGGERDTQYF
- TRBJ2-7 16 TRBD2 TRBV14 TGTGCCAGCAGCCAAGGGCTAGCGGGAAGAAGGGGCGAGCAGTACTTC CASSQGLAGRRGEQYF
- TRBJ2-6 16 - TRBV28 TGTGCCAGCAGTGGGGGGTCTGGCTCTGGGGCCAACGTCCTGACTTTC CASSGGSGSGANVLTF
- TRBJ1-5 16 - TRBV4-1 TGCGCCAGCAGCCATCAGTCCACGGGGCGCAATCAGCCCCAGCATTTT CASSHQSTGRNQPQHF
- TRBJ1-2 18 TRBD1 TRBV10-3 TGTGCCATCAGTGAGATCGCGGGGACAGCCAAGGGGTCCTATGGCTACACCTTC CAISEIAGTAKGSYGYTF
- TRBJ1-4 14 - TRBV27 TGTGCCAGCAGTTTCTACGGACAGAATGAAAAACTGTTTTTT CASSFYGQNEKLFF
- TRBJ2-1 15 TRBD2 TRBV6-5 TGTGCCAGCAGGCCTAGCGGGGGGGCCTACAATGAGCAGTTCTTC CASRPSGGAYNEQFF
- TRBJ1-6 15 - TRBV18 TGTGCCAGCTCACCAGGGGGGCGTCAGGGTTCACCCCTCCACTTT CASSPGGRQGSPLHF
- TRBJ1-5 12 - TRBV27 TGTGCCAGCAGTCGTAGCAATCAGCCCCAGCATTTT CASSRSNQPQHF
- TRBJ2-5 15 TRBD1 TRBV5-1 TGCGCCAGCACCCGAATGGGACAGGGGTGGGAGACCCAGTACTTC CASTRMGQGWETQYF
- TRBJ1-5 15 TRBD1 TRBV18 TGTGCCAGCTCACCGCAGGGGGCAAGCAATCAGCCCCAGCATTTT CASSPQGASNQPQHF
- TRBJ1-2 13 TRBD1 TRBV27 TGTGCCAGCAGTTTTAGGCAGGGGGTTGGCTACACCTTC CASSFRQGVGYTF
- TRBJ2-5 14 - TRBV7-3 TGTGCCAGCAGTCCCTCCGGGACTCCGGAGACCCAGTACTTC CASSPSGTPETQYF
once TRBJ2-5 12 - TRBV2 TGTGCCAGCAGCCCATCGGGCGAGACCCAGTACTTC CASSPSGETQYF
- TRBJ1-1 13 - TRBV6-5 TGTGCCAGCAGTCGAGGACAGAACACTGAAGCTTTCTTT CASSRGQNTEAFF
- TRBJ1-2 14 - TRBV6-1 TGTGCCAGCAGTGAAGCCCGGGGGGACTATGGCTACACCTTC CASSEARGDYGYTF
- TRBJ2-2 15 - TRBV5-1 TGCGCCAGCAGCTCAGCAGGGGGAGGTACCGGGGAGCTGTTTTTT CASSSAGGGTGELFF
- TRBJ2-5 16 TRBD1 TRBV10-3 TGTGCCATCAGTGATTCACGGCAGGGGGCGGGAGAGACCCAGTACTTC CAISDSRQGAGETQYF
- TRBJ2-7 14 TRBD1 TRBV6-5 TGTGCCAGCAGTCGCGGGACAGGGGCCTACGAGCAGTACTTC CASSRGTGAYEQYF
- TRBJ2-7 14 - TRBV5-1 TGCGCCAGCAGCTTGGGACAGTTTCCCTACGAGCAGTACTTC CASSLGQFPYEQYF
- TRBJ2-7 13 - TRBV29-1 TGCAGCGTTGAGCTGCCGGGATACTACGAGCAGTACTTC CSVELPGYYEQYF
- TRBJ1-4 15 - TRBV5-1 TGCGCCAGCAGCTTGACCCCCCAGGGTGGAGAAAAACTGTTTTTT CASSLTPQGGEKLFF
- TRBJ2-2 16 - TRBV11-3 TGTGCCAGCAGCCTCGACTGGGGCCCCAACACCGGGGAGCTGTTTTTT CASSLDWGPNTGELFF
once TRBJ2-2 15 - TRBV18 TGTGCCAGCTCACCACAGGGTCCCAACACCGGGGAGCTGTTTTTT CASSPQGPNTGELFF
- TRBJ2-3 14 - TRBV11-2 TGTGCCAGCAGCTTAGGTGGGGGCGCAAATACGCAGTATTTT CASSLGGGANTQYF
- TRBJ1-5 12 - TRBV7-7 TGTGCTAGCAGCTGGACGGAGCAGCCCCAGCATTTT CASSWTEQPQHF
- TRBJ2-4 15 - TRBV18 TGTGCCAGCTCCCAAGGGCAGGTTGCCAAAAACATTCAGTACTTC CASSQGQVAKNIQYF
once TRBJ2-2 16 - TRBV18 TGTGCCAGCTCACCAGGACACCAATTGAACACCGGGGAGCTGTTTTTT CASSPGHQLNTGELFF
few TRBJ1-1 13 - TRBV7-6 TGTGCCAGCAGCTTAGAAGAGGGGTCGGGAGCTTTCTTT CASSLEEGSGAFF
- TRBJ1-5 14 - TRBV27 TGTGCCAGCAGTTTCTGGGGGGGCAATCAGCCCCAGCATTTT CASSFWGGNQPQHF
- TRBJ1-2 13 - TRBV6-1 TGTGCCAGCAGTGAAGCGTTAATGGGGGGCTACACCTTC CASSEALMGGYTF
once TRBJ2-5 13 TRBD2 TRBV29-1 TGCAGCGTCCGAGCGGGGAGCATGGAGACCCAGTACTTC CSVRAGSMETQYF
- TRBJ1-5 15 - TRBV21-1 TGTGCCAGCAGCAAAAAGGTTACAAGGGAACAGCCCCAGCATTTT CASSKKVTREQPQHF
- TRBJ2-5 15 TRBD1 TRBV15 TGTGCCACCAGCTTTCAACAGGGGTGGCAAGAGACCCAGTACTTC CATSFQQGWQETQYF
- TRBJ1-6 14 - TRBV10-3 TGTGCCATCAGTGTAGGGGGAGATCGCTCACCCCTCCACTTT CAISVGGDRSPLHF
- TRBJ2-5 17 - TRBV21-1 TGTGCCAGCAGCATAGCGTCCGGGACAGGGGAGCAAGAGACCCAGTACTTC CASSIASGTGEQETQYF
- TRBJ2-7 11 - TRBV7-2 TGTGCCAGCAGCCCCGGATATGAGCAGTACTTC CASSPGYEQYF
- TRBJ1-5 13 - TRBV27 TGTGCCAGCAGTTTTCAGTTCTCCCAGCCCCAGCATTTT CASSFQFSQPQHF
- TRBJ1-1 14 - TRBV7-9 TGTGCCAGCAGCCATACGGACACTAACACTGAAGCTTTCTTT CASSHTDTNTEAFF
once TRBJ2-5 13 - TRBV7-3 TGTGCCAGCAGCTTAGGGGTAGGAGAGACCCAGTACTTC CASSLGVGETQYF
- TRBJ2-5 15 TRBD2 TRBV28 TGTGCCAGCAGTCCTGGGACTAGCGGCCAAGAGACCCAGTACTTC CASSPGTSGQETQYF
- TRBJ2-1 16 TRBD1 TRBV7-9 TGTGCCAGCAGAACGGGACAGGGAATGGCCGCAGATGAGCAGTTCTTC CASRTGQGMAADEQFF